Shown below are 21 T cell receptor beta chains from a single sample sequenced in a study of Ad26.COV2.S vaccination and SARS-CoV-2 variants. Treatment in this sample: 15 to 20 received Ad26.COV2.S at low or high dose, single or two shots; about 5 received placebo; per-sample allocation not given. The samples were gathered on day 63 after the first injection of vaccine or placebo. Some clones are missing from TCRdb's copy, which holds only in-frame ones; the method was immunoSEQ multiplex PCR. The data hold a few hundred thousand clones, with about 90% observed a single time. The material sequenced was peripheral blood, taken in a trial of Ad26.COV2.S vaccine versus placebo. The receptors were sampled from a person between 18 and 65 years old who received the Ad26.COV2.S COVID-19 vaccine or a placebo.

V is TRBV11-2 and J is TRBJ2-6, with 11 bases matching TRBD1. The CDR3 spans 17 residues. Germline-derived CDR1 and CDR2 are SGHAT and FQNNGV. V was clipped by 4 bases and J by 3 bases; unmatched bases: 5. The CDR3 DNA sequence: TGTGCCAGCAGCTCAGGACAGGGGGCCTTTGGGGCCAACGTCCTGACTTTC. Translation: CASSSGQGAFGANVLTF.

V usage is TRBV7-2 and J usage is TRBJ1-5; no definite D call. The ends were cut back, 2 bases at V and 4 bases at J, with 9 bases in the middle. CDR1 is SGHTA, CDR2 FQGNSA, per germline. The CDR3 runs 14 residues. Here the CDR3 reads CASSLWGDNQPQHF. The DNA for the CDR3 is TGTGCCAGCAGCTTATGGGGAGATAATCAGCCCCAGCATTTT.

The chain links TRBV24-1 to TRBJ2-2, with TRBD1 matching 7 bases. The CDR3 is made up of 16 amino acids. CDR1 is KGHDR, CDR2 SFDVKD, per germline. The V and J ends lost 3 bases and 4 bases, in that order; junction bases with no gene match: 7. The CDR3 nucleotides are TGTGCCACCAGTGATGGGAAGGGGGCCTCCACCGGGGAGCTGTTTTTT. Amino acid sequence: CATSDGKGASTGELFF.

The CDR3 bases are TGTGCCAGCAGTTTAACAGGGGGGAGAAATGAGCAGTTCTTC. Translating gives CASSLTGGRNEQFF. The J gene is TRBJ2-1, the V gene TRBV27; 8 bases fit TRBD1. The trim removed 2 bases at V and 7 bases at J, leaving 4 bases unmatched. Germline V lookup: CDR1 MNHEY, CDR2 SMNVEV (reference sequence). CDR3 length equals 14 residues.

The chain has TRBV5-6 and TRBJ1-1; TRBD1 aligns across 7 bases. V lost 4 bases to trimming and J lost 3 bases; unmatched junction nucleotides: 3. This CDR3 spans 13 amino acids. The germline V gene encodes CDR1 SGHDT and CDR2 YYEEEE. CDR3 bases: TGTGCCAGCAGCCGCGACAGGGACACTGAAGCTTTCTTT. Translation gives CASSRDRDTEAFF.

This chain uses TRBV10-2 with TRBJ2-7, with 9 nucleotides matching TRBD1. The germline CDR1 and CDR2 sequences are WSHSY and SAAADI. The J segment lost 4 bases and the V segment lost 8 bases, leaving 21 bases of the junction unmatched. The CDR3 loop spans 18 amino acids. The CDR3 sequence is CASVIGTGIFCFRYEQYF. The CDR3 region has the DNA TGCGCCAGCGTAATCGGGACAGGGATTTTCTGTTTCCGTTACGAGCAGTACTTC.

This chain links TRBV18 with TRBJ2-2; 10 nucleotides line up with TRBD2. CDR3 size: 17 residues. Germline V gene lookup returns CDR1 KGHSH and CDR2 LQKENI. V shed 0 bases, J shed 5 bases, and the junction held 6 bases outside the gene matches. The CDR3, as DNA: TGTGCCAGCTCACCACCTGAACTAGCGGGGCCGACCGGGGAGCTGTTTTTT. Translating gives CASSPPELAGPTGELFF.

The chain employs TRBV7-2 and TRBJ2-5; 9 bases line up with TRBD2. V lost 2 bases, J lost 1 base, and 5 bases stayed unmatched. This CDR3 region has 16 residues. The germline gives CDR1 SGHTA, CDR2 FQGNSA. Here the CDR3 DNA reads TGTGCCAGCAGCTTATGGTCTAGCGGGGCCCAAGAGACCCAGTACTTC. Its protein is CASSLWSSGAQETQYF.

The gene calls are TRBV15 and TRBJ1-3; the match to TRBD1 covers 8 bases. Germline-derived CDR1 and CDR2 are LNHNV and YYDKDF (reference sequence). The CDR3 loop spans 17 amino acids. After removal of 7 bases from V and 2 bases from J, the junction contained 13 bases not matched to a gene. DNA for the CDR3: TGTGCCACCACCTCTAACCGAAAGACAGGGGCTGGAAACACCATATATTTT. It translates to CATTSNRKTGAGNTIYF.

This rearrangement joins TRBV4-3 to TRBJ2-1; D gene ambiguous. Germline V lookup: CDR1 LGHNA, CDR2 YSLEER. V dropped 0 bases and J dropped 6 bases, with 15 bases sitting between them. The CDR3 runs 16 residues. This CDR3 is CASSQDRVWAGNEQFF. The CDR3 DNA follows: TGCGCCAGCAGCCAAGATCGAGTTTGGGCTGGCAATGAGCAGTTCTTC.

The chain recombines TRBV16 with TRBJ1-2; D gene ambiguous. Germline CDR1 reads KGHSY; CDR2 reads FQNENV. The CDR3 extends over 16 amino acids. The V and J ends lost 3 bases and 4 bases respectively, with 18 bases between them. The CDR3 nucleotides are TGTGCCAGCAGCCATTTCGGCTCAGCCGGACGCTATGGCTACACCTTC. Amino acid sequence: CASSHFGSAGRYGYTF.

The chain employs TRBV4-1 and TRBJ2-6; a possible D gene is TRBD1 (6 bases). Trimming cost V 0 bases and J 1 base, with 16 bases left between them. This CDR3 region has 19 residues. CDR1 and CDR2 (germline): MGHRA, YSYEKL. The DNA of the CDR3 is TGCGCCAGCAGCCAAGATCCCGCCGGGACAATATCTGGGGCCAACGTCCTGACTTTC. Its protein is CASSQDPAGTISGANVLTF.

This clone was detected only once. The chain employs TRBV4-3 and TRBJ2-5; 8 bases match TRBD1. Unmatched junction bases numbered 6, after V lost 4 bases and J lost 2 bases. CDR3 length: 15 residues. CDR1 LGHNA and CDR2 YSLEER come from the germline V gene. CDR3 loop: CASSRNGQGQETQYF. The DNA for the CDR3 is TGCGCCAGCAGCCGGAACGGACAGGGTCAAGAGACCCAGTACTTC.

The genes are TRBV5-4 and TRBJ1-2; 9 bases match TRBD1. The germline CDR1 and CDR2 sequences are SGHNT and YYREEE (reference sequence). Germline trimming cut 4 bases from V and 6 bases from J; bases unmatched to any gene: 7. The CDR3 has 14 amino acids. This chain's CDR3 is CASSIPGQGDGYTF. CDR3 nucleotide sequence: TGTGCCAGCAGCATTCCGGGACAGGGTGATGGCTACACCTTC.

The rearrangement uses TRBV30 and TRBJ2-3; no reliable D call. CDR3 size: 13 residues. CDR1 is GTSNPN and CDR2 is SVGIG in the germline V gene (reference sequence). Trimming left V 5 bases short and J 0 bases short, with 9 bases between. The CDR3, as DNA: TGTGCCTGGGATATAGTAAGCACAGATACGCAGTATTTT. The encoded protein is CAWDIVSTDTQYF.

The chain joins TRBV6-2 or TRBV6-3 to TRBJ1-2; maybe TRBD1 (6 bases). V lost 5 bases and J 2 bases, leaving 12 bases between the germline ends. The CDR3 length is 14 residues. Germline V lookup: CDR1 MNHEY, CDR2 SVGEGT. The DNA for the CDR3 is TGTGCCAGCAGTCCCCTACAGGGAAACTATGGCTACACCTTC. Amino acids: CASSPLQGNYGYTF.

CDR3 in DNA: TGCGCCAGTAGACCAACAGGACCTGGGGCATTAACAGCTTTCTTT. It is translated as CASRPTGPGALTAFF. The chain employs TRBV10-2 and TRBJ1-1; tentatively, D is TRBD1 (5 bases). This CDR3 spans 15 amino acids. V lost 9 bases and J 10 bases, leaving 27 bases between the germline ends. From germline, CDR1 is WSHSY and CDR2 SAAADI.

V is TRBV6-2 or TRBV6-3 and J is TRBJ1-2; no reliable D call. Germline CDR1 and CDR2: MNHEY and SVGEGT. The CDR3 is 19 residues long. Trimming removed 2 bases at V and 0 bases at J, with 22 bases between. CDR3 sequence: CASSYRVDLAQRTNYGYTF. In DNA form, the CDR3 reads TGTGCCAGCAGTTACCGGGTTGATTTAGCGCAGCGGACTAACTATGGCTACACCTTC.

The chain uses TRBV9 and TRBJ1-3; D perhaps matches TRBD1 (6 bases). The V gene lost 4 bases and the J gene lost 4 bases, with 12 bases spanning the gap. This CDR3 contains 14 residues. Germline CDR1 reads SGDLS; CDR2 reads YYNGEE. The CDR3 here is CASSYGQTGNTIYF. Written as DNA, the CDR3 is TGTGCCAGCAGCTATGGACAGACAGGAAACACCATATATTTT.

The rearrangement uses TRBV5-1 and TRBJ1-1, with D unresolved. V was shortened by 0 bases and J by 5 bases, with 11 bases between the two germline ends. Germline lookup yields CDR1 SGHRS and CDR2 YFSETQ. The CDR3 is made up of 14 amino acids. CDR3 sequence (DNA): TGCGCCAGCAGCTTGGCCCCGGGAAAGACTGAAGCTTTCTTT. It is translated as CASSLAPGKTEAFF.

This rearrangement joins TRBV19 to TRBJ1-4; D possibly corresponds to TRBD1 (6 bases). Germline V gives CDR1 LNHDA, CDR2 SQIVND (reference sequence). V dropped 4 bases and J dropped 0 bases, with 15 bases sitting between them. The CDR3 has 17 residues. The chain's CDR3 is CASSTHRAPTTNEKLFF. The CDR3 DNA sequence: TGTGCCAGTAGTACCCACAGGGCCCCTACAACTAATGAAAAACTGTTTTTT.